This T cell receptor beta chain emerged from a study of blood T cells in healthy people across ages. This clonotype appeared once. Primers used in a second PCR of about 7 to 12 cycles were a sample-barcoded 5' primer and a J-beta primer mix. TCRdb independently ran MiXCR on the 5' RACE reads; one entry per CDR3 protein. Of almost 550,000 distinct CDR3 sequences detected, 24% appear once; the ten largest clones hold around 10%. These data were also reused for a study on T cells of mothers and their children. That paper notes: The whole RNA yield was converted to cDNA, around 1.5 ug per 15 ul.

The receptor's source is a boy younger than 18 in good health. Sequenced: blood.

The CDR3 is CASSPAQGGQTEAFF. CDR3 sequence (DNA): TGTGCCAGCTCACCAGCTCAAGGGGGCCAAACTGAAGCTTTCTTT. The V call is TRBV18, the J call TRBJ1-1, with TRBD1 matching 7 bases. Germline values: CDR1 KGHSH, CDR2 LQKENI. The V segment lost 2 bases and the J segment 5 bases; nucleotides outside the gene matches: 8. The CDR3 totals 15 residues. The full variable domain, in which reference TRBV18 and TRBJ1-1 provide the parts outside the CDR3, is NAGVMQNPRHLVRRRGQEARLRCSPMKGHSHVYWYRQLPEEGLKFMVYLQKENIIDESGMPKERFSAEFPKEGPSILRIQQVVRGDSAAYFCASSPAQGGQTEAFFGQGTRLTVV.